The 18 T cell receptor beta chains listed next were all sequenced from one sample in a study of control samples from healthy donors and cancer patients. Profiling relied on immunoSEQ multiplex PCR, and the TCRdb table lists in-frame clones only, not all of them. The sample shows about 65,000 clones, around nine tenths of them seen only once. The sequencing input was PBMCs. These TCRs come from a woman aged 45-60 years with colorectal cancer.

The chain links TRBV28 to TRBJ1-4; the D is unclear. CDR1 and CDR2 (germline): MDHEN, SYDVKM. Deletions cut 4 bases from V and 3 bases from J, with 12 bases between. CDR3 length: 15 amino acids. CDR3 DNA: TGTGCCAGCAGTTATAGTGGTGGGGCTAATGAAAAACTGTTTTTT. Translation: CASSYSGGANEKLFF.

For the CDR3, the DNA is TGTGCGCCATCTAGCGTTAGCACAGATACGCAGTATTTT. Amino acids: CAPSSVSTDTQYF. The rearrangement joins TRBV19 to TRBJ2-3; tentative D call: TRBD2 (6 bases). The CDR3 runs to 13 residues. The germline V gene has CDR1 LNHDA and CDR2 SQIVND (reference sequence).

The J gene is TRBJ1-2, the V gene TRBV19, with D tentatively TRBD1 (6 bases). The germline V gene encodes CDR1 LNHDA and CDR2 SQIVND (reference sequence). V was clipped by 3 bases and J by 5 bases, with 10 bases between them. The CDR3 is made up of 13 amino acids. CDR3 sequence: CASSIGQGYGYTF. The CDR3 nucleotides are TGTGCCAGTAGTATTGGGCAGGGGTATGGCTACACCTTC.

The chain recombines TRBV18 with TRBJ2-1; 10 nucleotides align to TRBD2. CDR1 is KGHSH, CDR2 LQKENI, per germline. V shed 5 bases and J 5 bases; nucleotides not matched to a gene: 9. CDR3 length equals 16 residues. The CDR3 DNA follows: TGTGCCAGCTCAACTCTAGCGGGAGCGGGGGACAATGAGCAGTTCTTC. Residues: CASSTLAGAGDNEQFF.

This sequence joins TRBV10-3 and TRBJ1-1; D gene unclear. This CDR3 comprises 13 residues. V was cut by 7 bases and J by 4 bases, with 13 bases left in between. CDR1 ENHRY and CDR2 SYGVKD come from the germline V gene. For the CDR3, the DNA is TGTGCCATCACTGACTACGGTGGCACTGAAGCTTTCTTT. This gives the protein CAITDYGGTEAFF.

This clone was observed a handful of times. The chain recombines TRBV18 with TRBJ1-1; 11 bases are a match to TRBD1. The CDR3 is 17 residues long. CDR1 is KGHSH, CDR2 LQKENI, per germline. V shed 3 bases and J 1 base; nucleotides not matched to a gene: 7. CDR3 DNA sequence: TGTGCCAGCTCACCCCTGGGGGGACAGGGGGGGAACACTGAAGCTTTCTTT. Translated, it gives CASSPLGGQGGNTEAFF.

This sequence joins TRBV18 and TRBJ2-2, with D tentatively TRBD2 (6 bases). The CDR3 totals 15 residues. Germline V gives CDR1 KGHSH, CDR2 LQKENI. V dropped 3 bases and J dropped 4 bases, with 12 bases sitting between them. CDR3 DNA: TGTGCCAGCTCACCGTCTGGGACTTTCACCGGGGAGCTGTTTTTT. It translates to CASSPSGTFTGELFF.

The chain employs TRBV5-6 and TRBJ1-6, with 12 bases aligning to TRBD1. Trimming at V came to 4 bases and at J to 9 bases, leaving 8 bases not matched to a gene. CDR3 size: 16 residues. Germline V lookup: CDR1 SGHDT, CDR2 YYEEEE. The CDR3 protein is CASSQNAGQGASPLHF. CDR3 sequence (DNA): TGTGCCAGCAGCCAAAACGCGGGACAGGGGGCTTCACCCCTCCACTTT.

This chain uses TRBV3-1 (or the pseudogene TRBV3-2) with TRBJ1-1; 8 bases line up with TRBD1. CDR3 length: 14 residues. Trimming removed 4 bases from V and 11 bases from J; junction bases left unmatched: 12. CDR1 is LGHDT, CDR2 YNNKEL, per germline (reference sequence). CDR3 coding DNA: TGTGCCAGCAGCCCAGTAAGACAGGGGCTGCTTGCTTTCTTT. Translating it yields CASSPVRQGLLAFF.

The rearrangement joins TRBV5-4 to TRBJ2-3; 8 bases are a match to TRBD2. CDR1 is SGHNT, CDR2 YYREEE, per germline (reference sequence). The CDR3 is 12 amino acids. V gave up 10 bases and J gave up 4 bases; unmatched junction bases: 5. The CDR3: CASGGLADTQYF. In nucleotides, the CDR3 is TGTGCCTCGGGAGGGCTGGCAGATACGCAGTATTTT.

The chain carries TRBV18 and TRBJ2-3; 13 bases match TRBD2. CDR3 length: 19 residues. Trimming took 6 bases from V and 6 from J; bases not matched to a gene: 18. CDR1 and CDR2 from the germline V gene are KGHSH and LQKENI. The CDR3 reads CASSPGRLAGGLSGDTQYF. Written as DNA, the CDR3 is TGTGCCAGCTCGCCAGGAAGACTAGCGGGAGGTCTCTCCGGGGATACGCAGTATTTT.

This clone showed up just once. The chain has TRBV19 and TRBJ1-3; D remains ambiguous. Trimming pared 0 bases from V and 0 bases from J, leaving 9 bases between. The CDR3 loop spans 16 amino acids. The V gene's germline CDR1 is LNHDA and CDR2 SQIVND (reference sequence). CDR3 sequence: CASSIDFKGSGNTIYF. The CDR3 nucleotides are TGTGCCAGTAGTATAGATTTTAAGGGCTCTGGAAACACCATATATTTT.

V usage is TRBV5-1 and J usage is TRBJ2-3; 13 bases agree with TRBD2. CDR1 and CDR2 (germline): SGHRS, YFSETQ. The J segment lost 4 bases and the V segment lost 0 bases, leaving 5 bases of the junction unmatched. The CDR3 is 17 residues long. The CDR3 loop is CASSLEGLAGAPDTQYF. The CDR3 nucleotides are TGCGCCAGCAGCTTGGAAGGACTAGCGGGGGCTCCAGATACGCAGTATTTT.

Within the sample, this clone is medium-sized. The rearrangement links TRBV10-1 to TRBJ2-3; D not certain. Per the germline V gene, CDR1 is WNHNN and CDR2 is SYGVQD (reference sequence). The CDR3 contains 14 residues. V gave up 1 base and J gave up 0 bases, with 5 bases separating them. In nucleotides, the CDR3 is TGCGCCAGCAGTGAGTGGCAGAGCACAGATACGCAGTATTTT. It is translated as CASSEWQSTDTQYF.

The CDR3 reads CAISALDGNTEAFF. The CDR3 DNA reads as TGTGCCATCAGTGCCCTGGACGGGAACACTGAAGCTTTCTTT. The chain has TRBV10-3 and TRBJ1-1; D is unclear. The CDR3 consists of 14 residues. The germline gives CDR1 ENHRY, CDR2 SYGVKD. Trimming pared 4 bases from V and 1 base from J, leaving 10 bases between.

The chain employs TRBV6-4 and TRBJ2-5; D is unresolved. The germline V gene encodes CDR1 MRHNA and CDR2 SNTAGT. V lost 2 bases to trimming and J lost 1 base, with 26 bases between them. This CDR3 spans 20 amino acids. The CDR3 reads CASSDPLPRRTRSCQETQYF. DNA of the CDR3: TGTGCCAGCAGTGACCCGCTCCCCCGACGGACGCGAAGCTGCCAAGAGACCCAGTACTTC.

This chain joins TRBV28 and TRBJ2-7; no reliable D call. Germline CDR1 MDHEN, CDR2 SYDVKM. The V gene lost 7 bases and the J gene lost 2 bases, with 9 bases spanning the gap. The CDR3 has 12 residues. Here the CDR3 DNA reads TGTGCCAGCAACCAGCGAACCTACGAGCAGTACTTC. This sequence encodes CASNQRTYEQYF.

The rearrangement uses TRBV5-1 and TRBJ1-3, with D unresolved. Trimming removed 1 base at V and 4 bases at J, with 6 bases between. The CDR3 consists of 13 residues. CDR1 and CDR2 from the germline V gene are SGHRS and YFSETQ. CDR3 in amino acids: CASSLTAGNTIYF. CDR3 coding DNA: TGCGCCAGCAGCTTGACAGCAGGAAACACCATATATTTT.